The 28 T cell receptor beta chains below were found in one sample sequenced in a study of cytomegalovirus exposure and HLA in healthy donors. The table came from immunoSEQ multiplex PCR; TCRdb's copy has only in-frame clones and leaves some out. The table records about 120,000 clones, more than 70% of them present only once. The sequencing sample was made of PBMCs. The receptor source for this set is a man between 18 and 29 years old in good health and CMV-seronegative.

This chain connects TRBV2 to TRBJ2-7, with 8 positions matching TRBD2. The CDR3 sequence is 14 residues long. After removal of 2 bases from V and 5 bases from J, the junction contained 5 bases not matched to a gene. The germline V gene encodes CDR1 SNHLY and CDR2 FYNNEI. This chain's CDR3 is CASSELAGVDEQYF. The DNA of the CDR3 is TGTGCCAGCAGTGAACTAGCGGGTGTCGACGAGCAGTACTTC.

The V call is TRBV7-2, the J call TRBJ2-1; TRBD2 agrees at 14 bases. The CDR3 is made up of 15 amino acids. Germline trimming cut 2 bases from V and 12 bases from J; bases unmatched to any gene: 6. CDR1 and CDR2 (germline): SGHTA, FQGNSA. CDR3 amino acids: CASSLPGLAGVGQFF. The CDR3 DNA reads TGTGCCAGCAGCTTACCGGGACTAGCGGGAGTAGGGCAGTTCTTC.

The rearrangement links TRBV27 to TRBJ1-1; D gene ambiguous. This CDR3 has 14 residues. Trimming removed 6 bases from V and 0 bases from J, with 11 bases in between. Germline loops: CDR1 MNHEY, CDR2 SMNVEV (reference sequence). DNA of the CDR3: TGTGCCAGCAGGCCCCTTAGTATGAACACTGAAGCTTTCTTT. Translation: CASRPLSMNTEAFF.

This clone has more than one count but fewer than ten. V gene TRBV2 combines with J gene TRBJ1-4; 9 bases agree with TRBD1. The V and J ends lost 4 bases and 5 bases, in that order; junction bases with no gene match: 11. The CDR3 is 17 residues long. Germline V gives CDR1 SNHLY, CDR2 FYNNEI. The CDR3 protein is CASSAITGGTGNEKLFF. In nucleotides, the CDR3 is TGTGCCAGCAGTGCAATCACGGGGGGGACAGGGAATGAAAAACTGTTTTTT.

V gene TRBV2 combines with J gene TRBJ2-7; the match to TRBD1 covers 7 bases. Germline V lookup: CDR1 SNHLY, CDR2 FYNNEI. The length of the CDR3 is 15 residues. V lost 4 bases, J lost 3 bases, and 9 bases stayed unmatched. This CDR3 reads CASSAGQIPNYEQYF. The CDR3, as DNA: TGTGCCAGCAGTGCGGGACAGATCCCGAACTACGAGCAGTACTTC.

The chain joins TRBV4-1 to TRBJ1-4; D unresolved. Germline loops: CDR1 MGHRA, CDR2 YSYEKL. The V gene lost 3 bases and the J gene lost 3 bases, with 11 bases spanning the gap. The CDR3 length is 15 residues. The CDR3 sequence is CASSQVTASNEKLFF. In DNA form, the CDR3 reads TGCGCCAGCAGCCAGGTTACAGCCTCTAATGAAAAACTGTTTTTT.

This chain links TRBV6-5 with TRBJ2-1; 9 nucleotides agree with TRBD1. J was trimmed by 6 bases and V by 2 bases; bases with no gene match: 5. The CDR3 is 15 residues long. The germline V gene encodes CDR1 MNHEY and CDR2 SVGAGI. The CDR3 region has the DNA TGTGCCAGCAGTTACGGGACAGGGTATTCCAATGAGCAGTTCTTC. Protein sequence: CASSYGTGYSNEQFF.

This chain joins TRBV6-4 and TRBJ2-1, with a weak D call TRBD1 (6 bases). CDR3 length: 16 amino acids. Per the germline V gene, CDR1 is MRHNA and CDR2 is SNTAGT. V was clipped by 2 bases and J by 5 bases, with 16 bases between them. CDR3 in amino acids: CASSDPATGSHNEQFF. The CDR3 nucleotides are TGTGCCAGCAGTGACCCTGCGACAGGATCCCACAATGAGCAGTTCTTC.

This clone is a singleton in its sample. This CDR3 reads CASSAQRGSEYNEQFF. CDR3 bases: TGTGCCAGCAGCGCACAAAGGGGCTCCGAGTACAATGAGCAGTTCTTC. The chain combines TRBV7-2 with TRBJ2-1; perhaps TRBD1 as D (5 bases). Germline assignment: CDR1 SGHTA and CDR2 FQGNSA. This CDR3 is built from 16 residues. The V end was cut by 5 bases, the J end by 4 bases, with 18 bases between.

The chain carries TRBV5-1 and TRBJ1-3; tentatively, D is TRBD1 (6 bases). The CDR3 length is 14 residues. V lost 4 bases, J lost 0 bases, and 8 bases lay in between. Germline values: CDR1 SGHRS, CDR2 YFSETQ. CDR3 sequence (DNA): TGCGCCAGCAGCCGGGACAACTCTGGAAACACCATATATTTT. Protein sequence: CASSRDNSGNTIYF.

V is TRBV6-1 and J is TRBJ2-1; 13 bases align to TRBD2. This CDR3 region has 15 residues. Trimming took 7 bases from V and 12 from J; bases not matched to a gene: 12. Germline-derived CDR1 and CDR2 are MNHNS and SASEGT. The DNA of the CDR3 is TGTGCCAGCATGGGACTAGCGGGGACGTCTTGGGGGCAGTTCTTC. Residues: CASMGLAGTSWGQFF.

The chain joins TRBV5-4 to TRBJ1-1; 7 positions agree with TRBD1. This CDR3 has 16 amino acids. The germline V gene has CDR1 SGHNT and CDR2 YYREEE (reference sequence). Trimming at V came to 5 bases and at J to 1 base, leaving 11 bases not matched to a gene. CDR3 nucleotides: TGTGCCAGCAGTCAAGAGGGGGCGCGTAGGAACACTGAAGCTTTCTTT. Its translation is CASSQEGARRNTEAFF.

The genes are TRBV30 and TRBJ1-6; 9 bases line up with TRBD1. The CDR3 is 16 amino acids. The V gene end was trimmed by 3 bases and the J gene end by 0 bases; junction bases not matched to a gene: 3. Germline-derived CDR1 and CDR2 are GTSNPN and SVGIG (reference sequence). The CDR3 protein is CAWRGDRDSYNSPLHF. In DNA form, the CDR3 reads TGTGCCTGGAGAGGGGACAGGGACTCCTATAATTCACCCCTCCACTTT.

The chain has TRBV5-5 and TRBJ1-3; D is unresolved. With 0 bases removed from V and 2 bases from J, the gap between germline ends came to 9 bases. From germline, CDR1 is SGHKS and CDR2 YYEKEE (reference sequence). CDR3 length: 15 residues. Here the CDR3 reads CASSLGLGTGNTIYF. As DNA, the CDR3 is TGTGCCAGCAGCTTGGGGCTGGGCACTGGAAACACCATATATTTT.

The chain links TRBV4-2 to TRBJ1-1; D uncertain. Germline V gene lookup returns CDR1 LGHNA and CDR2 YNFKEQ. The CDR3 loop spans 15 amino acids. V shed 4 bases and J shed 1 base, with 13 bases lying between them. The CDR3 loop is CASSREGRGNTEAFF. The CDR3 DNA sequence: TGTGCCAGCAGCCGAGAAGGGCGGGGGAACACTGAAGCTTTCTTT.

The chain links TRBV27 to TRBJ1-2, with 7 bases identical to TRBD1. CDR1 MNHEY and CDR2 SMNVEV come from the germline V gene (reference sequence). With 3 bases clipped from V and 2 bases from J, the junction kept 12 bases outside the gene matches. The CDR3 has 17 residues. CDR3 sequence: CASSFSGQRVLNYGYTF. CDR3 in DNA: TGTGCCAGCAGTTTCTCGGGACAGCGAGTTCTGAACTATGGCTACACCTTC.

The V call is TRBV27, the J call TRBJ2-1; 10 positions match TRBD2. Germline CDR1 and CDR2: MNHEY and SMNVEV (reference sequence). Trimming at V came to 5 bases and at J to 5 bases, leaving 3 bases not matched to a gene. The CDR3 runs 14 residues. The CDR3: CASSVLAGHNEQFF. The CDR3 nucleotides read TGTGCCAGCAGTGTACTAGCGGGGCACAATGAGCAGTTCTTC.

The chain joins TRBV7-2 to TRBJ1-1; 7 nucleotides match TRBD1. The CDR3 runs 15 residues. The germline V gene has CDR1 SGHTA and CDR2 FQGNSA. Trimming removed 5 bases from V and 5 bases from J; junction bases left unmatched: 11. As DNA, the CDR3 is TGTGCCAGCAGCCCGGGACAGCCTGGATGGACTGAAGCTTTCTTT. Encoded protein: CASSPGQPGWTEAFF. The entire variable domain, with the rest obtained from reference TRBV7-2 and TRBJ1-1, is as follows: GAGVSQSPSNKVTEKGKDVELRCDPISGHTALYWYRQSLGQGLEFLIYFQGNSAPDKSGLPSDRFSAERTGGSVSTLTIQRTQQEDSAVYLCASSPGQPGWTEAFFGQGTRLTVV.

This chain uses TRBV30 with TRBJ1-2; possibly TRBD1 for D (6 bases). CDR1 and CDR2 (germline): GTSNPN, SVGIG (reference sequence). V lost 2 bases to trimming and J lost 6 bases, with 16 bases between them. The CDR3 has 14 amino acids. The DNA of the CDR3 is TGTGCCTGGAGTCAGTCGTTGCAGGGGCATGGCTACACCTTC. Its protein is CAWSQSLQGHGYTF.

The CDR3 DNA sequence: TGTGCCAGCAGCCGACTTGAGGGGGCCACGGATACGCAGTATTTT. Residues: CASSRLEGATDTQYF. This rearrangement joins TRBV6-5 to TRBJ2-3, with 7 bases matching TRBD1. V gave up 6 bases and J gave up 6 bases; unmatched junction bases: 12. There are 15 residues in the CDR3. The germline V gene has CDR1 MNHEY and CDR2 SVGAGI.

This clone has more than one count but fewer than ten. The chain combines TRBV25-1 with TRBJ1-4; D remains ambiguous. V shed 3 bases and J shed 8 bases, with 16 bases lying between them. CDR1 is MGHDK, CDR2 SYGVNS, per germline. The CDR3 is 15 residues long. CDR3 residues: CASSDLGEVSEKLFF. The CDR3, as DNA: TGTGCCAGCAGTGACCTCGGCGAGGTGTCGGAAAAACTGTTTTTT.

The V and J genes are TRBV7-9 and TRBJ1-5, with D perhaps TRBD1 (5 bases). The CDR3 runs 14 residues. V shed 2 bases and J shed 7 bases, with 12 bases lying between them. Germline V lookup: CDR1 SEHNR, CDR2 FQNEAQ (reference sequence). CDR3 sequence (DNA): TGTGCCAGCAGCTTAAACGCAGGGTCCCAGCCCCAGCATTTT. Translation gives CASSLNAGSQPQHF.

The chain combines TRBV9 with TRBJ2-3; the match to TRBD1 covers 9 bases. There are 13 residues in the CDR3. The V gene end was trimmed by 3 bases and the J gene end by 5 bases; junction bases not matched to a gene: 1. CDR1 and CDR2 from the germline V gene are SGDLS and YYNGEE. The CDR3 sequence: CASSGTGVDTQYF. CDR3 nucleotides: TGTGCCAGCAGCGGGACAGGGGTAGATACGCAGTATTTT.

This clone was observed a single time. This rearrangement joins TRBV6-5 to TRBJ2-7; 9 bases line up with TRBD2. CDR3 length: 12 residues. The junction had 4 bases not matched to a gene; V was cut back by 7 bases and J by 6 bases. The germline CDR1 and CDR2 sequences are MNHEY and SVGAGI. Here the CDR3 reads CASTSGDGEQYF. DNA of the CDR3: TGTGCCAGCACTAGCGGGGACGGCGAGCAGTACTTC.

This clone has just one count. The chain couples TRBV19 to TRBJ2-5; D gene uncertain. V was cut by 6 bases and J by 1 base, with 15 bases left in between. The CDR3 extends over 15 amino acids. Germline CDR1 is LNHDA and CDR2 is SQIVND (reference sequence). The CDR3 nucleotides are TGTGCCAGTAGGCCTAGAGGTTTGGGCCAAGAGACCCAGTACTTC. Translating it yields CASRPRGLGQETQYF.

The CDR3 spells CASSPAASGGAESYEQYF. CDR3 sequence (DNA): TGTGCCAGCTCACCAGCGGCTAGCGGGGGGGCCGAGTCCTACGAGCAGTACTTC. The chain joins TRBV18 to TRBJ2-7; 12 nucleotides line up with TRBD2. Germline CDR1 and CDR2: KGHSH and LQKENI. Trimming at V came to 2 bases and at J to 1 base, leaving 9 bases not matched to a gene. The CDR3 is made up of 18 amino acids.

A single count supports this clone. V gene TRBV5-6 combines with J gene TRBJ1-5, with D possibly matching TRBD1 (5 bases). Between the trimmed V and J ends, which lost 2 bases and 3 bases, there was a span of 9 bases. Germline V CDR1 and CDR2: SGHDT, YYEEEE. The CDR3 consists of 14 residues. The CDR3 is CASSFGADNQPQHF. CDR3 DNA sequence: TGTGCCAGCAGCTTTGGGGCAGACAATCAGCCCCAGCATTTT.

This chain uses TRBV2 with TRBJ2-7, with TRBD2 matching over 8 bases. Trimming took 8 bases from V and 6 from J; bases not matched to a gene: 6. Germline V lookup: CDR1 SNHLY, CDR2 FYNNEI. CDR3 length equals 12 residues. The CDR3: CASRQRELEQYF. CDR3 DNA sequence: TGTGCCAGCCGCCAGCGGGAGCTCGAGCAGTACTTC.